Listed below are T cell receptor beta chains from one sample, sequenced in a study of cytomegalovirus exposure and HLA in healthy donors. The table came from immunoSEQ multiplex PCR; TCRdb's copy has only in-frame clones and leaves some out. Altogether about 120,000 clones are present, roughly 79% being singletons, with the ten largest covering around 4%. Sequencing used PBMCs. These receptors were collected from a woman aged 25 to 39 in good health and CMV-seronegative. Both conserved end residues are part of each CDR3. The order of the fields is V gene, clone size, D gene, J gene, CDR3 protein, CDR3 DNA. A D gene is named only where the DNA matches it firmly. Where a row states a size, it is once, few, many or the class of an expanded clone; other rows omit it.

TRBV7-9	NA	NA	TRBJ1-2	CASSLVMSGGAYGYTF	TGTGCCAGCAGCTTAGTTATGTCCGGGGGAGCTTATGGCTACACCTTC
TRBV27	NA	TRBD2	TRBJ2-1	CASSSSGPYNEQFF	TGTGCCAGCAGTTCTAGCGGACCTTACAATGAGCAGTTCTTC
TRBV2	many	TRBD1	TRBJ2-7	CASTLAGTASYEQYF	TGTGCCAGCACCCTCGCCGGGACAGCCTCCTACGAGCAGTACTTC
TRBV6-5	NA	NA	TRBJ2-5	CASSYGGETQYF	TGTGCCAGCAGTTACGGAGGAGAGACCCAGTACTTC
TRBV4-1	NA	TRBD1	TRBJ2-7	CASSHFPPGQGTSYEQYF	TGCGCCAGCAGCCACTTTCCCCCGGGACAGGGGACATCCTACGAGCAGTACTTC
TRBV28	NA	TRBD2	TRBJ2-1	CASSTSGRQSSYNEQFF	TGTGCCAGCAGCACTAGCGGGAGGCAAAGCTCCTACAATGAGCAGTTCTTC
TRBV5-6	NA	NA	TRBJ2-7	CASSFSGIRVNEQYF	TGTGCCAGCAGCTTTAGTGGAATCAGGGTAAACGAGCAGTACTTC
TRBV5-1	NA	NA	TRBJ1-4	CASSFLDSNEKLFF	TGCGCCAGCAGCTTCCTTGACAGTAATGAAAAACTGTTTTTT
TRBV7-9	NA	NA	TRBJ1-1	CSGRREDTEAFF	TGTTCCGGACGCAGGGAGGACACTGAAGCTTTCTTT
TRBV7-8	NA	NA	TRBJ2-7	CASSLGFSYEQYF	TGTGCCAGCAGCTTAGGGTTCAGCTACGAGCAGTACTTC
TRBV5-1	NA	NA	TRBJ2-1	CASSLDGSSYNEQFF	TGCGCCAGCAGCTTGGATGGCAGCTCCTACAATGAGCAGTTCTTC
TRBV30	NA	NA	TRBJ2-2	CAWSVGAGTNTGELFF	TGTGCCTGGAGTGTTGGTGCGGGAACGAACACCGGGGAGCTGTTTTTT
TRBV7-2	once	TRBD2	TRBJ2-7	CASSLAGLAPYEQYF	TGTGCCAGCAGCTTAGCGGGACTAGCCCCCTACGAGCAGTACTTC
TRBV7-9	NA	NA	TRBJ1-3	CASSPSTPISGNTIYF	TGTGCCAGCAGCCCCTCGACACCTATCTCTGGAAACACCATATATTTT
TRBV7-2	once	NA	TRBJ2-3	CASSLASGEGWDTQYF	TGTGCCAGCAGCTTAGCTAGCGGAGAGGGGTGGGATACGCAGTATTTT
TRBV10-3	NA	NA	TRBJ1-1	CAISARNTEAFF	TGTGCCATCAGTGCCAGGAACACTGAAGCTTTCTTT